This T cell receptor (beta chain) was sequenced in a study of control samples from healthy donors and cancer patients. Produced via immunoSEQ multiplex PCR; TCRdb's table is partial and in-frame only. The table records about 220,000 clones, around 94% of them present only once. This TCR came from a middle-aged man in good health. The specimen sequenced was blood.

CDR3 sequence reads: CASSLGPGREETQYF. CDR3 sequence (DNA): TGTGCCAGCAGCTTAGGTCCAGGGCGCGAAGAGACCCAGTACTTC. V usage is TRBV7-2 and J usage is TRBJ2-5; weak D call: TRBD1 (5 bases). V lost 1 base and J lost 3, with 12 bases in between. Germline assignment: CDR1 SGHTA and CDR2 FQGNSA. CDR3 length equals 15 residues.